This entry lists 30 T cell receptor beta chains sequenced from one sample in a study of blood T cells in healthy people across ages. Using a J-beta primer mix together with a sample-barcoded 5' primer, a second PCR was run for about 7 to 12 cycles. TCRdb called the 5' RACE reads again in MiXCR, with one record for every CDR3 protein. The sample includes about 680,000 distinct CDR3 sequences, approximately 50% of them seen just once. Material for sequencing was blood. The receptors here all came from a woman in her sixties or seventies in good health.

The chain links TRBV24-1 to TRBJ2-1; 9 positions match TRBD1. The J segment lost 7 bases and the V segment lost 7 bases, leaving 7 bases of the junction unmatched. CDR3 size: 14 residues. Germline values: CDR1 KGHDR, CDR2 SFDVKD. CDR3 loop: CATSTGTGSNEQFF. In DNA, the CDR3 is TGTGCCACCAGCACCGGGACAGGGTCGAATGAGCAGTTCTTC.

The genes are TRBV25-1 and TRBJ2-1; 14 bases map to TRBD2. Germline values: CDR1 MGHDK, CDR2 SYGVNS. Unmatched junction bases numbered 0, after V lost 8 bases and J lost 6 bases. There are 13 residues in the CDR3. The CDR3 nucleotides are TGTGCCAGCGGACTAGCGGGAGGCAATGAGCAGTTCTTC. It specifies CASGLAGGNEQFF.

The CDR3 protein is CASLSSGSREQYF. CDR3 DNA sequence: TGTGCCAGCTTGAGTAGCGGGAGCCGCGAGCAGTACTTC. V gene TRBV12-3 or TRBV12-4 combines with J gene TRBJ2-7, with 9 bases that match TRBD2. V was clipped by 8 bases and J by 6 bases; unmatched bases: 8. The CDR3 has 13 amino acids.

The chain uses TRBV5-1 and TRBJ2-7; D is undetermined. This CDR3 has 15 amino acids. The ends were cut back, 0 bases at V and 0 bases at J, with 10 bases in the middle. Germline loops: CDR1 SGHRS, CDR2 YFSETQ. The CDR3 region is CASSLGHQSSYEQYF. Written as DNA, the CDR3 is TGCGCCAGCAGCTTGGGGCACCAAAGCTCCTACGAGCAGTACTTC.

This clonotype was found a few times. V gene TRBV4-2 combines with J gene TRBJ2-7; 9 bases fit TRBD1. This CDR3 spans 14 amino acids. The V gene's germline CDR1 is LGHNA and CDR2 YNFKEQ. The trim removed 5 bases at V and 3 bases at J, leaving 5 bases unmatched. CDR3 coding DNA: TGTGCCAGCAGCGATCGACAGGGGGGCTACGAGCAGTACTTC. Encoded protein: CASSDRQGGYEQYF.

The genes are TRBV5-5 and TRBJ2-1; tentative D call: TRBD2 (6 bases). V was trimmed by 6 bases and J by 4 bases, leaving 14 bases between them. The V gene's germline CDR1 is SGHKS and CDR2 YYEKEE (reference sequence). This CDR3 has 14 amino acids. The CDR3 sequence: CASTAGLGYNEQFF. The CDR3 DNA follows: TGTGCCAGCACCGCGGGGCTTGGGTACAATGAGCAGTTCTTC.

This clonotype was detected a few times. The V gene is TRBV14, the J gene TRBJ2-7; 8 nucleotides match TRBD2. Germline V gives CDR1 SGHDN, CDR2 FVKESK. The CDR3 has 14 residues. J lost 2 bases, V lost 4 bases, and 4 bases had no gene match. The CDR3 nucleotides are TGTGCCAGCAGCCGGGGCGGGAGGACCTACGAGCAGTACTTC. Translation gives CASSRGGRTYEQYF.

This clonotype was seen a handful of times. The chain combines TRBV7-3 with TRBJ1-2; the D gene is possibly TRBD1 (5 bases). Trimming left V 5 bases short and J 2 bases short, with 12 bases between. CDR3 length: 14 amino acids. The V gene's germline CDR1 is SGHTA and CDR2 FQGTGA. The CDR3 coding sequence is TGTGCCAGCAGCCCTCGAGGGGTGAACTATGGCTACACCTTC. Protein sequence: CASSPRGVNYGYTF. The full variable domain, completed using reference TRBV7-3 and TRBJ1-2, is GAGVSQTPSNKVTEKGKYVELRCDPISGHTALYWYRQSLGQGPEFLIYFQGTGAADDSGLPNDRFFAVRPEGSVSTLKIQRTERGDSAVYLCASSPRGVNYGYTFGSGTRLTVV.

The rearrangement joins TRBV4-3 to TRBJ2-3; D unclear. V lost 0 bases and J lost 6, with 10 bases in between. The CDR3 has 14 amino acids. From germline, CDR1 is LGHNA and CDR2 YSLEER. The CDR3 region is CASSQEGRGDTQYF. The DNA of the CDR3 is TGCGCCAGCAGCCAAGAAGGCCGCGGTGATACGCAGTATTTT.

This chain links TRBV5-8 with TRBJ1-5; unclear D gene. Between the trimmed V and J ends, which lost 7 bases and 0 bases, there was a span of 11 bases. CDR3 length equals 14 residues. Germline V gives CDR1 SGHTS, CDR2 YDEGEE. CDR3 in amino acids: CASLDGYSNQPQHF. The CDR3 bases are TGTGCCAGCCTGGACGGATATAGCAATCAGCCCCAGCATTTT. Combining the CDR3 with reference TRBV5-8 and TRBJ1-5 gives the whole variable domain EAGVTQSPTHLIKTRGQQATLRCSPISGHTSVYWYQQALGLGLQFLLWYDEGEERNRGNFPPRFSGRQFPNYSSELNVNALELEDSALYLCASLDGYSNQPQHFGDGTRLSIL.

The chain links TRBV20-1 to TRBJ2-5, with 11 bases identical to TRBD2. Per the germline V gene, CDR1 is DFQATT and CDR2 is SNEGSKA (reference sequence). J gave up 2 bases and V 0 bases, and 2 bases lay outside the gene matches. The CDR3 has 15 residues. In DNA form, the CDR3 reads TGCAGTGCTAGAGATCGACTAGCGGGACAAGAGACCCAGTACTTC. Its translation: CSARDRLAGQETQYF.

In this sample, this clonotype turned up a few times. This chain uses TRBV28 with TRBJ2-3; the match to TRBD2 covers 8 bases. The CDR3 is 14 amino acids. Looked up from germline, CDR1 is MDHEN and CDR2 is SYDVKM. V was clipped by 7 bases and J by 3 bases; unmatched bases: 6. The CDR3 loop reads CASTQGLDTDTQYF. The CDR3 coding sequence is TGTGCCAGCACACAGGGACTAGATACAGATACGCAGTATTTT.

The chain employs TRBV7-8 and TRBJ2-2; a weak D match, TRBD1 (6 bases). Trimming took 2 bases from V and 7 from J, leaving 11 bases between them. The CDR3 is 14 residues long. The germline V gene has CDR1 SGHVS and CDR2 FQNEAQ. The CDR3 region has the DNA TGTGCCAGCAGCTTACAGGGGCTGGGCGGGGAGCTGTTTTTT. Translated, it gives CASSLQGLGGELFF. Using reference TRBV7-8 and TRBJ2-2 for the parts outside the CDR3, the full variable domain is GAGVSQSPRYKVAKRGQDVALRCDPISGHVSLFWYQQALGQGPEFLTYFQNEAQLDKSGLPSDRFFAERPEGSVSTLKIQRTQQEDSAVYLCASSLQGLGGELFFGEGSRLTVL.

J is TRBJ2-5 and V is TRBV20-1; 12 bases are shared with TRBD2. The V and J ends lost 3 bases and 8 bases, in that order; junction bases with no gene match: 7. This CDR3 is built from 14 residues. Germline V gives CDR1 DFQATT, CDR2 SNEGSKA (reference sequence). The CDR3, as DNA: TGCAGTGCTAGCCCGACTAGCGGGGGTATCACCCAGTACTTC. Translating it yields CSASPTSGGITQYF.

The rearrangement uses TRBV7-2 and TRBJ1-6; D is possibly TRBD1 (5 bases). V lost 5 bases and J lost 9, with 17 bases in between. Germline V gives CDR1 SGHTA, CDR2 FQGNSA. The CDR3 spans 15 residues. CDR3 protein: CASSPSSTGGSPLHF. The CDR3, as DNA: TGTGCCAGCAGCCCTTCATCCACTGGGGGTTCACCCCTCCACTTT. The variable domain in full, with the rest retrieved from reference TRBV7-2 and TRBJ1-6, is GAGVSQSPSNKVTEKGKDVELRCDPISGHTALYWYRQSLGQGLEFLIYFQGNSAPDKSGLPSDRFSAERTGGSVSTLTIQRTQQEDSAVYLCASSPSSTGGSPLHFGNGTRLTVT.

This clonotype appeared a few times. V is TRBV20-1 and J is TRBJ2-5, with D unclear. Germline V gene data show CDR1 as DFQATT and CDR2 as SNEGSKA (reference sequence). Trimming left V 3 bases short and J 2 bases short, with 16 bases between. The length of the CDR3 is 15 residues. The CDR3 DNA sequence: TGCAGTGCTAGGCGCCTGCTCAGTCCTCAAGAGACCCAGTACTTC. The encoded protein is CSARRLLSPQETQYF.

This chain joins TRBV27 and TRBJ2-5; 11 positions agree with TRBD2. Germline CDR1 and CDR2: MNHEY and SMNVEV (reference sequence). The CDR3 spans 13 residues. V shed 8 bases and J 5 bases; nucleotides not matched to a gene: 4. The DNA of the CDR3 is TGTGCCAGCGCACTAGCGGGAGATGAGACCCAGTACTTC. Encoded protein: CASALAGDETQYF.

CDR3 nucleotides: TGCGCCAGCAGCCAAGTGGCCGGACAGGGCCCCTCTGGGGCCAACGTCCTGACTTTC. It encodes CASSQVAGQGPSGANVLTF. The chain couples TRBV4-1 to TRBJ2-6; 8 bases fit TRBD1. V trimming: 1 base; J trimming: 0 bases; junction bases outside the gene matches: 8. Germline assignment: CDR1 MGHRA and CDR2 YSYEKL. This CDR3 spans 19 amino acids.

The gene calls are TRBV25-1 and TRBJ2-7; no clear D. V lost 3 bases and J 3 bases, leaving 9 bases between the germline ends. The germline V gene encodes CDR1 MGHDK and CDR2 SYGVNS. The CDR3 runs 13 residues. The CDR3 sequence: CASSDLRFYEQYF. The CDR3 coding sequence is TGTGCCAGCAGTGATTTACGGTTCTACGAGCAGTACTTC.

The rearrangement uses TRBV28 and TRBJ2-3; D perhaps matches TRBD2 (6 bases). CDR1 is MDHEN, CDR2 SYDVKM, per germline. Trimming shortened V by 7 bases and J by 3 bases, and 29 bases separated the two germline ends. CDR3 length: 19 amino acids. The CDR3 here is CASTTLAGGSRGTTDTQYF. The CDR3 DNA reads TGTGCCAGCACCACTCTTGCCGGTGGGTCCCGAGGGACTACAGATACGCAGTATTTT.

V gene TRBV21-1 combines with J gene TRBJ2-1; the table names TRBD2, a call not compared with the DNA. TRBV21-1 is assigned pseudogene status. This CDR3 spans 17 amino acids. The CDR3 protein is CASSKGGRNLNYNEQFF. CDR3 nucleotides: TGTGCCAGCAGCAAAGGCGGGCGGAACCTCAATTACAATGAGCAGTTCTTC.

The chain is built from TRBV24-1 and TRBJ2-5; 9 nucleotides line up with TRBD1. The J call is in doubt because the DNA end fits TRBJ2-7 better. Germline V gene data show CDR1 as KGHDR and CDR2 as SFDVKD. This CDR3 comprises 14 residues. The CDR3 protein is CATSDSGQGYEQYF. In nucleotides, the CDR3 is TGTGCCACCAGTGATTCGGGACAGGGTTACGAGCAGTACTTC.

The V and J genes are TRBV20-1 and TRBJ2-2; possible D gene TRBD2, 6 bases. This CDR3 has 14 amino acids. Germline values: CDR1 DFQATT, CDR2 SNEGSKA (reference sequence). Trimming stripped 1 base from V and 6 bases from J, with 12 bases between. CDR3 in amino acids: CSARGVGGAGELFF. CDR3 DNA sequence: TGCAGTGCTAGAGGTGTGGGAGGCGCCGGGGAGCTGTTTTTT.

This clonotype was counted a few times. CDR3 amino acids: CASSYGQGTETQYF. The CDR3 DNA is TGTGCCAGCAGTTATGGACAGGGAACGGAGACCCAGTACTTC. The chain recombines TRBV6-5 with TRBJ2-5; TRBD1 agrees at 8 bases. The CDR3 spans 14 residues. Looked up from germline, CDR1 is MNHEY and CDR2 is SVGAGI. The V and J ends lost 3 bases and 5 bases, in that order; junction bases with no gene match: 5.

The chain recombines TRBV4-3 with TRBJ2-5; 7 bases map to TRBD2. Per germline, CDR1 LGHNA and CDR2 YSLEER. The CDR3 sequence is 15 residues long. V dropped 0 bases and J dropped 3; count of bases not matched to a gene: 4. CDR3 bases: TGCGCCAGCAGCCAAGACTGGCTAGCGGAAGAGACCCAGTACTTC. It codes for CASSQDWLAEETQYF.

The rearrangement links TRBV5-1 to TRBJ2-7, with D maybe TRBD2 (5 bases). V dropped 0 bases and J dropped 3 bases, with 10 bases sitting between them. Germline lookup yields CDR1 SGHRS and CDR2 YFSETQ. The length of the CDR3 is 14 residues. The CDR3 protein is CASSLAGNHYEQYF. The DNA for the CDR3 is TGCGCCAGCAGCTTGGCGGGAAACCACTACGAGCAGTACTTC.

The table lists this clonotype with a few counts. This chain joins TRBV13 and TRBJ2-5, with D maybe TRBD2 (6 bases). CDR3 size: 15 residues. Germline CDR1 reads PRHDT; CDR2 reads FYEKMQ (reference sequence). V lost 5 bases, J lost 7 bases, and 20 bases lay in between. The CDR3 bases are TGTGCCAGCAGCCCCCGGACTACTTTATTGCGGACCCAGTACTTC. Translated: CASSPRTTLLRTQYF.

V usage is TRBV3-1 and J usage is TRBJ2-3; possible D gene TRBD2, 5 bases. CDR3 length equals 13 residues. Germline V gene lookup returns CDR1 LGHDT and CDR2 YNNKEL (reference sequence). The V end lost 3 bases, the J end lost 12 bases, and 16 bases lay between the germline ends. Here the CDR3 DNA reads TGTGCCAGCAGCCATGGGCCAGAGGGTGCACAGTATTTT. Translation gives CASSHGPEGAQYF.

This clonotype was counted only a few times. This chain connects TRBV15 to TRBJ1-1, with TRBD1 identical over 9 bases. Germline values: CDR1 LNHNV, CDR2 YYDKDF (reference sequence). The length of the CDR3 is 18 residues. Trimming removed 1 base from V and 0 bases from J; junction bases left unmatched: 9. The CDR3 DNA sequence: TGTGCCACCAGCAGAGCCCCGCCGGGACAGGGCTTGAACACTGAAGCTTTCTTT. Protein sequence: CATSRAPPGQGLNTEAFF.

Only a few counts were recorded for this clonotype. This chain uses TRBV20-1 with TRBJ2-1, with D possibly matching TRBD2 (5 bases). CDR3 length: 12 residues. CDR1 is DFQATT and CDR2 is SNEGSKA in the germline V gene (reference sequence). The DNA for the CDR3 is TGCGTGATGGACTCTTCCTACAATGAGCAGTTCTTC. This translates into CVMDSSYNEQFF.